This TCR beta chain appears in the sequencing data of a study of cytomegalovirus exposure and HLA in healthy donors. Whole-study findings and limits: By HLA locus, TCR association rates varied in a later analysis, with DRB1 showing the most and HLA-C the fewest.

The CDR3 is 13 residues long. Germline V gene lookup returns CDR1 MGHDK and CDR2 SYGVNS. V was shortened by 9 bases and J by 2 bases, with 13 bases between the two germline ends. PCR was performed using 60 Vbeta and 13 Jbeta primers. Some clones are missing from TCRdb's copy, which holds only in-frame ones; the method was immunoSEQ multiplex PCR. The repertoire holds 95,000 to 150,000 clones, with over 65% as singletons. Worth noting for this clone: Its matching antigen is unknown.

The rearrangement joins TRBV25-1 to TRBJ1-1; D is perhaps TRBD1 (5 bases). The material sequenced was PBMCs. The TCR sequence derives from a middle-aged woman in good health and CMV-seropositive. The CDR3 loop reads CASSRRGNTEAFF. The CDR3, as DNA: TGTGCCAGTTCACGGAGGGGAAACACTGAAGCTTTCTTT.